A selection of T cell receptor beta chains follows, all from one sample in a study of blood T cell repertoires in COVID-19. Assay used: immunoSEQ multiplex PCR; TCRdb lists only in-frame clones, some missing. Of about 280,000 clones in the sample, approximately 86% were seen once. The sample was peripheral blood. The source is a man younger than 35 with active or convalescent COVID-19. Both conserved end residues are part of each CDR3. Fields, in order: clone size, V gene, J gene, D gene, CDR3 length, CDR3 DNA, CDR3 protein. The D gene is left open where the match is weak. A row's size may be missing; if present it is once, few, many or a size class.

abundance: -; v_gene: TRBV5-5; j_gene: TRBJ2-5; d_gene: TRBD2; len: 16; CDR3nt: TGTGCCAGCAGCTTGTGGACTAGCGCTAGGAGGGAGACCCAGTACTTC; CDR3aa: CASSLWTSARRETQYF
abundance: -; v_gene: TRBV5-4; j_gene: TRBJ2-5; d_gene: TRBD2; len: 16; CDR3nt: TGTGCCAGCAGCTTGGGGGCTAGCGGGGGGCAAGAGACCCAGTACTTC; CDR3aa: CASSLGASGGQETQYF
abundance: -; v_gene: TRBV13; j_gene: TRBJ2-5; d_gene: TRBD1; len: 15; CDR3nt: TGTGCCAGCAGCTTACAGGGGGCCAACCAAGAGACCCAGTACTTC; CDR3aa: CASSLQGANQETQYF
abundance: -; v_gene: TRBV12-3/TRBV12-4; j_gene: TRBJ1-1; d_gene: -; len: 13; CDR3nt: TGTGCCAGCAGTTTTAGTTGGAACACTGAAGCTTTCTTT; CDR3aa: CASSFSWNTEAFF
abundance: -; v_gene: TRBV19; j_gene: TRBJ1-5; d_gene: -; len: 12; CDR3nt: TGTGCCAGCAGGGTGGGGAATCAGCCCCAGCATTTT; CDR3aa: CASRVGNQPQHF
abundance: -; v_gene: TRBV5-1; j_gene: TRBJ2-5; d_gene: TRBD1; len: 16; CDR3nt: TGCGCCAGCAGCTTGATGAAAGACAGGGGATTAAAGACCCAGTACTTC; CDR3aa: CASSLMKDRGLKTQYF
abundance: few; v_gene: TRBV20-1; j_gene: TRBJ1-5; d_gene: -; len: 13; CDR3nt: TGCAGTGCTAGTGTTCCCGCCGCGGGGCCCCAGCATTTT; CDR3aa: CSASVPAAGPQHF
abundance: -; v_gene: TRBV18; j_gene: TRBJ2-5; d_gene: TRBD2; len: 16; CDR3nt: TGTGCCAGCTCACGCCCGACTAGCGGGGAGCAAGAGACCCAGTACTTC; CDR3aa: CASSRPTSGEQETQYF
abundance: few; v_gene: TRBV29-1; j_gene: TRBJ2-5; d_gene: TRBD2; len: 14; CDR3nt: TGCAGCGTTGTACTAGCGGGCCCCCGAGGGACCCAGTACTTC; CDR3aa: CSVVLAGPRGTQYF
abundance: -; v_gene: TRBV2; j_gene: TRBJ2-1; d_gene: -; len: 13; CDR3nt: TGTGCCACCACAGACATTCCAAACAATGAGCAGTTCTTC; CDR3aa: CATTDIPNNEQFF
abundance: -; v_gene: TRBV19; j_gene: TRBJ2-3; d_gene: -; len: 15; CDR3nt: TGTGCCAGTAGTGACGCCGGGGGACGTACAGATACGCAGTATTTT; CDR3aa: CASSDAGGRTDTQYF
abundance: -; v_gene: TRBV27; j_gene: TRBJ2-1; d_gene: TRBD1; len: 15; CDR3nt: TGTGCCAGCAGTTTATCGCTCCAGGGGGACAATGAGCAGTTCTTC; CDR3aa: CASSLSLQGDNEQFF
abundance: -; v_gene: TRBV12-5; j_gene: TRBJ1-2; d_gene: TRBD1; len: 17; CDR3nt: TGTGCTAGTGGTCCACGAGGGGGACAGGGATCTTACTATGGCTACACCTTC; CDR3aa: CASGPRGGQGSYYGYTF
abundance: -; v_gene: TRBV7-6; j_gene: TRBJ2-3; d_gene: -; len: 14; CDR3nt: TGTGCCAGCAGCTTAGGACACCGCGCGGATACGCAGTATTTT; CDR3aa: CASSLGHRADTQYF
abundance: -; v_gene: TRBV2; j_gene: TRBJ2-1; d_gene: TRBD1; len: 13; CDR3nt: TGTGCCAGCGGACAGGGGGATTTGCATGAGCAGTTCTTC; CDR3aa: CASGQGDLHEQFF
abundance: -; v_gene: TRBV7-9; j_gene: TRBJ2-7; d_gene: TRBD1; len: 15; CDR3nt: TGTGCCAGCAGCTTAGGAGTACAGGGGGCCTACGAGCAGTACTTC; CDR3aa: CASSLGVQGAYEQYF
abundance: -; v_gene: TRBV9; j_gene: TRBJ1-2; d_gene: TRBD1; len: 13; CDR3nt: TGTGCCAGCAGCCCAGGGGGCGCCTATGGCTACACCTTC; CDR3aa: CASSPGGAYGYTF
abundance: -; v_gene: TRBV5-4; j_gene: TRBJ1-2; d_gene: TRBD1; len: 14; CDR3nt: TGTGCCAGCAGCTTCACCGGGACAGCCTATGGCTACACCTTC; CDR3aa: CASSFTGTAYGYTF
abundance: -; v_gene: TRBV4-1; j_gene: TRBJ2-3; d_gene: TRBD2; len: 17; CDR3nt: TGCGCCAGCAGCCAGCCGACTAGCGGGGGGCCGACAGATACGCAGTATTTT; CDR3aa: CASSQPTSGGPTDTQYF
abundance: -; v_gene: TRBV6-6; j_gene: TRBJ2-7; d_gene: TRBD1; len: 15; CDR3nt: TGTGCCAGCAGTCAAACGACAGGGGGCTCCTACGAGCAGTACTTC; CDR3aa: CASSQTTGGSYEQYF
abundance: -; v_gene: TRBV4-3; j_gene: TRBJ1-2; d_gene: -; len: 13; CDR3nt: TGCGCCAGCGCGGGAGGTGGGGCTGGGGGCTACACCTTC; CDR3aa: CASAGGGAGGYTF
abundance: -; v_gene: TRBV2; j_gene: TRBJ2-7; d_gene: TRBD2; len: 14; CDR3nt: TGTGCCAGCCAAGGGCCGGCGGGGGGGCTCGAGCAGTACTTC; CDR3aa: CASQGPAGGLEQYF
abundance: -; v_gene: TRBV5-1; j_gene: TRBJ2-3; d_gene: TRBD2; len: 17; CDR3nt: TGCGCCAGCAGCTTGGCTTTCGGAGCGGGGGCCCGGGATACGCAGTATTTT; CDR3aa: CASSLAFGAGARDTQYF
abundance: -; v_gene: TRBV21-1; j_gene: TRBJ1-2; d_gene: -; len: 16; CDR3nt: TGTGCCAGCAGTGCACCCGGGGGCAGGGGGGTCTATGGCTACACCTTC; CDR3aa: CASSAPGGRGVYGYTF
abundance: -; v_gene: TRBV7-9; j_gene: TRBJ1-2; d_gene: TRBD1; len: 13; CDR3nt: TGTGCCGGCGGAGGGGGCATGAATGATGGCTACACCTTC; CDR3aa: CAGGGGMNDGYTF
abundance: -; v_gene: TRBV7-3; j_gene: TRBJ1-1; d_gene: -; len: 15; CDR3nt: TGTGCCAGCAGCTTATGGGAGGGCTTGGACACTGAAGCTTTCTTT; CDR3aa: CASSLWEGLDTEAFF
abundance: -; v_gene: TRBV5-1; j_gene: TRBJ2-1; d_gene: -; len: 14; CDR3nt: TGCGCCAGCAGCTTGAGTCAGGTGGACAATGAGCAGTTCTTC; CDR3aa: CASSLSQVDNEQFF
abundance: -; v_gene: TRBV9; j_gene: TRBJ2-3; d_gene: -; len: 15; CDR3nt: TGTGCCAGCAGCGTAGCGTGGGGGGGCACAGATACGCAGTATTTT; CDR3aa: CASSVAWGGTDTQYF
abundance: few; v_gene: TRBV3-1/TRBV3-2; j_gene: TRBJ2-3; d_gene: TRBD2; len: 15; CDR3nt: TGTGCCAGCAGCGGGGGTAGCGGGGGCACAGATACGCAGTATTTT; CDR3aa: CASSGGSGGTDTQYF
abundance: -; v_gene: TRBV6-4; j_gene: TRBJ2-1; d_gene: TRBD2; len: 19; CDR3nt: TGTGCCAGCAGTGAGGGGGAACTAGCGGGTCGGAGCTCCTACAATGAGCAGTTCTTC; CDR3aa: CASSEGELAGRSSYNEQFF
abundance: few; v_gene: TRBV2; j_gene: TRBJ1-1; d_gene: -; len: 13; CDR3nt: TGTGCCAGCAGCATCGAGGGCGACACTGAAGCTTTCTTT; CDR3aa: CASSIEGDTEAFF
abundance: once; v_gene: TRBV6-5; j_gene: TRBJ2-5; d_gene: TRBD1; len: 14; CDR3nt: TGTGCCAGCAGTTACCGGGACAGACAAGAGACCCAGTACTTC; CDR3aa: CASSYRDRQETQYF
abundance: -; v_gene: TRBV5-5; j_gene: TRBJ2-7; d_gene: TRBD1; len: 14; CDR3nt: TGTGCCAGCAGTTCGGACAGGGGATTAGGCGAGCAGTACTTC; CDR3aa: CASSSDRGLGEQYF
abundance: -; v_gene: TRBV5-1; j_gene: TRBJ2-2; d_gene: -; len: 15; CDR3nt: TGCGCCAGCAACCCCGACGGGAGGAACACCGGGGAGCTGTTTTTT; CDR3aa: CASNPDGRNTGELFF
abundance: -; v_gene: TRBV24-1; j_gene: TRBJ2-7; d_gene: TRBD1; len: 13; CDR3nt: TGTGCCACCAGTGCGGGACAGGGCTACGAGCAGTACTTC; CDR3aa: CATSAGQGYEQYF
abundance: -; v_gene: TRBV6-2/TRBV6-3; j_gene: TRBJ2-3; d_gene: -; len: 16; CDR3nt: TGTGCCAGCAGTTACTCGATAGCATTACCCACAGATACGCAGTATTTT; CDR3aa: CASSYSIALPTDTQYF
abundance: -; v_gene: TRBV3-1/TRBV3-2; j_gene: TRBJ1-2; d_gene: -; len: 16; CDR3nt: TGTGCCAGCAGCCAAGAAACAGGGTTTTTGGCCTATGGCTACACCTTC; CDR3aa: CASSQETGFLAYGYTF
abundance: -; v_gene: TRBV9; j_gene: TRBJ2-3; d_gene: TRBD2; len: 14; CDR3nt: TGTGCCAGCAGCCCAGGTTCCGGGGGGGATACGCAGTATTTT; CDR3aa: CASSPGSGGDTQYF
abundance: -; v_gene: TRBV7-8; j_gene: TRBJ1-5; d_gene: -; len: 15; CDR3nt: TGTGCCAGCAGCTTAGGTTTGGGGGGTAGTCAGCCCCAGCATTTT; CDR3aa: CASSLGLGGSQPQHF
abundance: -; v_gene: TRBV19; j_gene: TRBJ1-2; d_gene: TRBD1; len: 18; CDR3nt: TGTGCCAGTAGTATAGCCGGACAGGGAATGTCCGCTAACTATGGCTACACCTTC; CDR3aa: CASSIAGQGMSANYGYTF
abundance: -; v_gene: TRBV6-5; j_gene: TRBJ1-1; d_gene: -; len: 15; CDR3nt: TGTGCCAGCAGTTACTCCGGTGGGACATACACTGAAGCTTTCTTT; CDR3aa: CASSYSGGTYTEAFF